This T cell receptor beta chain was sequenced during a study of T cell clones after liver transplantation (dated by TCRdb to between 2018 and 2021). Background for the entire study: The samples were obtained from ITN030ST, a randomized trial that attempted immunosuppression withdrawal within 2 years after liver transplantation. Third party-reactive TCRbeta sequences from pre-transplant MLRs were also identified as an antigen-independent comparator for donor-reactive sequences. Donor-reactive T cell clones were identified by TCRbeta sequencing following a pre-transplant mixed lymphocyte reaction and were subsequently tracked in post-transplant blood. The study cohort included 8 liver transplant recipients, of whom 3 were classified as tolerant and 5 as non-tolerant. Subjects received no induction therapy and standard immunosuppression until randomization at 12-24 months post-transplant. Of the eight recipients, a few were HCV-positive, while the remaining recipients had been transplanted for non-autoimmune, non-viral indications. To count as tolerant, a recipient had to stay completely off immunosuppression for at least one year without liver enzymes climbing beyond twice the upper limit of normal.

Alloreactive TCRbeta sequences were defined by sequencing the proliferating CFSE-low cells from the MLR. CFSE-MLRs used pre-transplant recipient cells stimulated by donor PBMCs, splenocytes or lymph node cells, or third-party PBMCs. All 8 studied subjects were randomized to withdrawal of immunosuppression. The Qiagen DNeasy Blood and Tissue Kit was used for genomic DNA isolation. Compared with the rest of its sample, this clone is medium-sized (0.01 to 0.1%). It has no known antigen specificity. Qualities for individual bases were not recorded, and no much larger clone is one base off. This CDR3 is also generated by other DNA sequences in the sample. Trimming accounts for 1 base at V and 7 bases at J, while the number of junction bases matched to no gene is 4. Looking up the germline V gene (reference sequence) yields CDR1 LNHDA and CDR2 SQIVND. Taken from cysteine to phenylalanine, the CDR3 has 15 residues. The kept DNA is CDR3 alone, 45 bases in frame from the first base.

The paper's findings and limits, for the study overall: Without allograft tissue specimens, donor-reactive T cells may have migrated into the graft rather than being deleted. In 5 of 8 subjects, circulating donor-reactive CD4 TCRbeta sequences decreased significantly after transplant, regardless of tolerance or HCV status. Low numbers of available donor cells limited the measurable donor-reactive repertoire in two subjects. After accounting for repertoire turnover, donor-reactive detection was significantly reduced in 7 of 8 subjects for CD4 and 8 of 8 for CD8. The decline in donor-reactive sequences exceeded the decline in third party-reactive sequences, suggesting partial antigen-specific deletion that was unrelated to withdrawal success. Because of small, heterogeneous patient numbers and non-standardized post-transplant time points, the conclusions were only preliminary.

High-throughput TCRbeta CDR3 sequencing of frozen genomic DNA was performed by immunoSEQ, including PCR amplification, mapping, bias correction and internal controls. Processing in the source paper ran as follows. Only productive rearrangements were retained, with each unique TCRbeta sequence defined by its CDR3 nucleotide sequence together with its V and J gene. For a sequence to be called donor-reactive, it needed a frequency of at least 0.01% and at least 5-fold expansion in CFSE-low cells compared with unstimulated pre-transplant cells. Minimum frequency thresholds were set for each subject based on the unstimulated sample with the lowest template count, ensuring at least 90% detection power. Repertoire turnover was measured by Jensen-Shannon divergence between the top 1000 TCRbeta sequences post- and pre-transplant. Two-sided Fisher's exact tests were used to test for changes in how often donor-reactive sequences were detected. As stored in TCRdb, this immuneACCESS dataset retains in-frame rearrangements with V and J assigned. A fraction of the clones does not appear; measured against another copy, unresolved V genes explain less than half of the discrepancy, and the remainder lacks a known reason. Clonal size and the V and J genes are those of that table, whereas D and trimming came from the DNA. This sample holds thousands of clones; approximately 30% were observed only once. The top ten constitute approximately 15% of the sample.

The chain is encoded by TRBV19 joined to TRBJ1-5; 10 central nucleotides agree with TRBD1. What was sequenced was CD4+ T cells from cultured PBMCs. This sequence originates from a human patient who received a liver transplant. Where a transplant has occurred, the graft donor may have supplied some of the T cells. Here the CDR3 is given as CASSIGTGGGQPQHF. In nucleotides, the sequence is TGTGCCAGTAGTATAGGGACAGGGGGAGGACAGCCCCAGCATTTT.